Shown below are 2 T cell receptor beta chains from a single sample sequenced in a study of T cells after yellow fever vaccination. TCRdb re-analysed the 5' RACE reads in MiXCR, keeping a single row per CDR3 protein. The sample records roughly 300,000 distinct CDR3 sequences, around 7% being singletons. The source material was PBMCs, sampled 35 to 50 days after the first yellow fever vaccination. These receptors originate from a man aged 18-30 years who received the YFV17D yellow fever vaccine.

This clonotype has a count of ten or more. The genes are TRBV6-4 and TRBJ1-5; 7 bases align to TRBD1. Trimming removed 6 bases from V and 7 bases from J; junction bases left unmatched: 12. The CDR3 has 15 residues. CDR1 is MRHNA and CDR2 is SNTAGT in the germline V gene. The CDR3 is CASSPSGAGGQPQHF. The CDR3 DNA is TGTGCCAGCAGCCCCTCAGGGGCAGGGGGGCAGCCCCAGCATTTT.

This clonotype has a handful of counts. The chain joins TRBV23-1 to TRBJ2-7; no reliable D call. TRBV23-1 is an ORF for which the function is uncertain. This CDR3 is 17 amino acids long. V was shortened by 0 bases and J by 3 bases, with 18 bases between the two germline ends. CDR3 coding DNA: TGCGCCAGCAGTCAATCGGAACAGCGATTTCTAAACTACGAGCAGTACGTC. Encoded protein: CASSQSEQRFLNYEQYV.